Shown below are 6 T cell receptor beta chains from a single sample sequenced in a study of shared clonotypes between healthy human individuals. Only in-frame clones appear in the TCRdb table, and some are missing; sequencing was by immunoSEQ multiplex PCR. The sample holds about 600,000 clones, 98% seen once. It was CD45RO-negative cells, positively selected for CCR7, that made up naive CD8 cells, with terminally differentiated effector memory CD45RA+ cells excluded. Sequencing was done on a sample of naive CD8+ T cells sorted from blood. These receptors all stem from a man aged 25 to 40 in good health.

The rearrangement uses TRBV9 and TRBJ2-3; D might be TRBD1 or TRBD2, each matching 7 bases. The length of the CDR3 is 15 residues. Germline V gives CDR1 SGDLS, CDR2 YYNGEE. Trimming removed 3 bases at V and 2 bases at J, with 13 bases between. The CDR3 sequence: CASSDQGGLTDTQYF. As DNA, the CDR3 is TGTGCCAGCAGCGATCAGGGGGGGCTCACAGATACGCAGTATTTT.

A remark on this clone: The sample holds other DNA sequences that translate to the same CDR3. The chain uses TRBV7-6 and TRBJ2-1; a possible D gene is TRBD1 (6 bases). The CDR3 is made up of 15 amino acids. Germline values: CDR1 SGHVS, CDR2 FNYEAQ. The V gene lost 3 bases and the J gene lost 5 bases, with 14 bases spanning the gap. Here the CDR3 reads CASSFQGSVNNEQFF. The CDR3 nucleotides are TGTGCCAGCAGCTTCCAGGGGAGCGTAAACAATGAGCAGTTCTTC.

V and J are TRBV20-1 and TRBJ1-2; D not resolved. This CDR3 is built from 11 residues. V was pared by 5 bases and J by 5 bases, with 9 bases between. Germline CDR1 reads DFQATT; CDR2 reads SNEGSKA (reference sequence). The DNA of the CDR3 is TGCAGTGCTCACCTGAGGTATGGCTACACCTTC. Protein: CSAHLRYGYTF.

On this clone itself: One end of the junction fails to match germline, which may point to a read error. V gene TRBV20-1 combines with J gene TRBJ1-2; D is possibly TRBD1 (6 bases). Germline V gives CDR1 DFQATT, CDR2 SNEGSKA (reference sequence). The CDR3 covers 11 residues. The CDR3 is CESRDINGYTF. As DNA, the CDR3 is TGTGAAAGCCGGGACATTAATGGCTACACCTTC.

This chain connects TRBV11-3 to TRBJ2-2, with D possibly being TRBD1 or TRBD2 (6 bases each). Germline CDR1 is SGHNT and CDR2 is YENEEA. CDR3 size: 14 residues. V was trimmed by 3 bases and J by 3 bases, leaving 8 bases between them. CDR3 protein: CASSFGGDTGELFF. CDR3 bases: TGTGCCAGCAGCTTCGGGGGCGACACCGGGGAGCTGTTTTTT.

This CDR3 reads CASTLYRDTLTDTQYF. As DNA, the CDR3 is TGTGCCAGCACGCTGTATCGGGACACCTTAACAGATACGCAGTATTTT. The rearrangement uses TRBV7-2 and TRBJ2-3; maybe TRBD1 (6 bases). CDR1 is SGHTA, CDR2 FQGNSA, per germline. V dropped 7 bases and J dropped 3 bases, with 20 bases sitting between them. The CDR3 is 16 amino acids.